The 23 T cell receptor beta chains listed next were all sequenced from one sample in a study of blood T cell repertoires in COVID-19. Sequencing used immunoSEQ multiplex PCR; TCRdb keeps in-frame clones, though not all of them. This table has approximately 67,000 clones, 70% to 85% appearing once. The sample taken for sequencing was peripheral blood. These receptors originate from a man aged 60-69 years with acute or convalescent COVID-19.

This chain uses TRBV2 with TRBJ2-5; TRBD2 matches 8 bases. The CDR3 loop spans 13 amino acids. V gave up 9 bases and J gave up 5 bases; unmatched junction bases: 8. From germline, CDR1 is SNHLY and CDR2 FYNNEI. This CDR3 reads CASRKAGVETQYF. The CDR3 bases are TGTGCCAGTAGGAAAGCGGGGGTGGAGACCCAGTACTTC.

The chain carries TRBV5-4 and TRBJ1-6; the match to TRBD1 covers 9 bases. The CDR3 spans 16 residues. Trimming cost V 2 bases and J 5 bases; bases outside gene matches: 5. Germline loops: CDR1 SGHNT, CDR2 YYREEE (reference sequence). DNA of the CDR3: TGTGCCAGCAGCTTAGGCTGGGACAGGGATAATTCACCCCTCCACTTT. It translates to CASSLGWDRDNSPLHF.

This rearrangement joins TRBV18 to TRBJ2-3; D not resolved. From germline, CDR1 is KGHSH and CDR2 LQKENI. The V end lost 3 bases, the J end lost 0 bases, and 16 bases lay between the germline ends. The CDR3 runs to 17 residues. CDR3 nucleotide sequence: TGTGCCAGCTCACCCCTGAAGAGTGGGCCAAGCACAGATACGCAGTATTTT. Translated, it gives CASSPLKSGPSTDTQYF.

The rearrangement uses TRBV18 and TRBJ2-2; 11 bases agree with TRBD2. CDR3 length equals 15 residues. V shed 8 bases and J 2 bases; nucleotides not matched to a gene: 4. CDR1 is KGHSH, CDR2 LQKENI, per germline. CDR3 in amino acids: CASPTSGGNTGELFF. CDR3 DNA sequence: TGTGCCAGCCCTACTAGCGGGGGAAACACCGGGGAGCTGTTTTTT.

This clone was detected a few times. This chain links TRBV11-3 with TRBJ1-1; 7 bases map to TRBD1. The CDR3 contains 14 residues. Germline V gene lookup returns CDR1 SGHNT and CDR2 YENEEA. J lost 1 base, V lost 6 bases, and 5 bases had no gene match. The CDR3 is CASSLGGANTEAFF. As DNA, the CDR3 is TGTGCCAGCAGTCTAGGGGGCGCGAACACTGAAGCTTTCTTT.

The chain combines TRBV12-3 or TRBV12-4 with TRBJ1-1, with D hard to call. This CDR3 contains 13 residues. V gave up 0 bases and J gave up 1 base, with 3 bases separating them. In DNA, the CDR3 is TGTGCCAGCAGTTTAGCCCAGAACACTGAAGCTTTCTTT. This gives the protein CASSLAQNTEAFF.

The V gene is TRBV9, the J gene TRBJ1-6, with 7 bases lining up with TRBD1. The CDR3 is 14 amino acids. Unmatched junction bases numbered 3, after V lost 2 bases and J lost 7 bases. CDR1 SGDLS and CDR2 YYNGEE come from the germline V gene. DNA for the CDR3: TGTGCCAGCAGCGTGGGACAGATGAATTCACCCCTCCACTTT. This translates into CASSVGQMNSPLHF.

The chain employs TRBV12-3 or TRBV12-4 and TRBJ1-1, with TRBD1 as a possible D gene (5 bases). V lost 3 bases and J 6 bases, leaving 8 bases between the germline ends. The CDR3 totals 12 residues. CDR3 region: CASSFLGAEAFF. DNA for the CDR3: TGTGCCAGCAGTTTTTTAGGGGCTGAAGCTTTCTTT.

The V call is TRBV14, the J call TRBJ1-2; 8 positions agree with TRBD1. CDR1 is SGHDN and CDR2 is FVKESK in the germline V gene. CDR3 length equals 14 residues. V dropped 3 bases and J dropped 3; count of bases not matched to a gene: 3. Here the CDR3 DNA reads TGTGCCAGCAGCCAGCGACAGGGGTACTATGGCTACACCTTC. Residues: CASSQRQGYYGYTF.

The chain joins TRBV2 to TRBJ2-7; D ambiguous. Between the trimmed V and J ends, which lost 3 bases and 9 bases, there was a span of 18 bases. Germline CDR1 reads SNHLY; CDR2 reads FYNNEI. The CDR3 contains 14 residues. The CDR3 spells CASSDKWSTVVQYF. As DNA, the CDR3 is TGTGCCAGCAGTGACAAGTGGTCTACGGTTGTGCAGTACTTC. Combining the CDR3 with reference TRBV2 and TRBJ2-7 gives the whole variable domain EPEVTQTPSHQVTQMGQEVILRCVPISNHLYFYWYRQILGQKVEFLVSFYNNEISEKSEIFDDQFSVERPDGSNFTLKIRSTKLEDSAMYFCASSDKWSTVVQYFGPGTRLTVT.

The J gene is TRBJ2-3, the V gene TRBV3-1 (or the pseudogene TRBV3-2); TRBD2 agrees at 11 bases. V trimming: 3 bases; J trimming: 1 base; junction bases outside the gene matches: 3. This CDR3 has 16 residues. Per germline, CDR1 LGHDT and CDR2 YNNKEL (reference sequence). CDR3 in DNA: TGTGCCAGCAGCCAGAGACTAGCGGGGCGCACAGATACGCAGTATTTT. This encodes CASSQRLAGRTDTQYF.

This chain joins TRBV7-9 and TRBJ1-2; 7 nucleotides agree with TRBD1. In germline, CDR1 is SEHNR, CDR2 FQNEAQ (reference sequence). The V gene end was trimmed by 4 bases and the J gene end by 5 bases; junction bases not matched to a gene: 13. The CDR3 is 16 residues long. CDR3 residues: CASSSTGTAVGYGYTF. CDR3 bases: TGTGCCAGCAGCTCGACCGGGACAGCCGTTGGTTATGGCTACACCTTC.

The chain carries TRBV6-1 and TRBJ2-2; TRBD2 might be the D (5 bases). V lost 1 base and J 0 bases, leaving 6 bases between the germline ends. The CDR3 consists of 15 residues. CDR1 MNHNS and CDR2 SASEGT come from the germline V gene. CDR3 sequence reads: CASSEELANTGELFF. In DNA, the CDR3 is TGTGCCAGCAGTGAAGAACTAGCGAACACCGGGGAGCTGTTTTTT.

The gene calls are TRBV6-2 or TRBV6-3 and TRBJ1-6, with D tentatively TRBD1 (5 bases). This CDR3 spans 16 amino acids. V was clipped by 0 bases and J by 7 bases, with 13 bases between them. CDR1 MNHEY and CDR2 SVGEGT come from the germline V gene. The CDR3 coding sequence is TGTGCCAGCAGTTACTCCCCTACAGGTTACAATTCACCCCTCCACTTT. Amino acid sequence: CASSYSPTGYNSPLHF.

The count of this clone is one. The chain carries TRBV25-1 and TRBJ2-5; D is possibly TRBD1 (5 bases). The ends were cut back, 10 bases at V and 6 bases at J, with 21 bases in the middle. This CDR3 region has 14 residues. In germline, CDR1 is MGHDK, CDR2 SYGVNS. The CDR3 region is CATEIDSSGKTQYF. CDR3 bases: TGTGCCACCGAAATCGACAGTTCTGGAAAGACCCAGTACTTC. The full variable domain, its missing parts supplied by reference TRBV25-1 and TRBJ2-5, is EADIYQTPRYLVIGTGKKITLECSQTMGHDKMYWYQQDPGMELHLIHYSYGVNSTEKGDLSSESTVSRIRTEHFPLTLESARPSHTSQYLCATEIDSSGKTQYFGPGTRLLVL.

This chain uses TRBV6-5 with TRBJ2-2; 11 bases fit TRBD2. The CDR3 covers 16 residues. J gave up 5 bases and V 2 bases, and 4 bases lay outside the gene matches. The V gene's germline CDR1 is MNHEY and CDR2 SVGAGI. The CDR3, as DNA: TGTGCCAGCAGTTACCTTCTAGCGGGGGGTACCGGGGAGCTGTTTTTT. This codes for CASSYLLAGGTGELFF.

V and J are TRBV19 and TRBJ2-5; 8 bases agree with TRBD1. The V and J ends lost 2 bases and 4 bases, in that order; junction bases with no gene match: 6. The CDR3 loop spans 15 amino acids. Per germline, CDR1 LNHDA and CDR2 SQIVND (reference sequence). This chain's CDR3 is CASSISGGAGETQYF. CDR3 in DNA: TGTGCCAGTAGTATATCAGGGGGCGCAGGAGAGACCCAGTACTTC. Using reference TRBV19 and TRBJ2-5 for the parts outside the CDR3, the full variable domain is DGGITQSPKYLFRKEGQNVTLSCEQNLNHDAMYWYRQDPGQGLRLIYYSQIVNDFQKGDIAEGYSVSREKKESFPLTVTSAQKNPTAFYLCASSISGGAGETQYFGPGTRLLVL.

This clone was seen once. An end of the junction differs from the germline gene, which may be a read error. The rearrangement links TRBV4-3 to TRBJ1-4; D is perhaps TRBD1 (5 bases). This CDR3 comprises 13 residues. Germline V gives CDR1 LGHNA, CDR2 YSLEER. This CDR3 reads CASSQERRGRLLF. The DNA for the CDR3 is TGCGCCAGCAGCCAAGAACGGCGGGGGAGATTACTTTTT.

V gene TRBV10-2 combines with J gene TRBJ1-2; possibly TRBD1 for D (5 bases). The CDR3 loop spans 15 amino acids. Germline V CDR1 and CDR2: WSHSY, SAAADI. Deletions cut 3 bases from V and 3 bases from J, with 14 bases between. CDR3 DNA: TGCGCCAGCAGTGATAGCGCGGGGCTGTACTATGGCTACACCTTC. Residues: CASSDSAGLYYGYTF.

The chain joins TRBV11-3 to TRBJ2-2; tentatively, D is TRBD2 (6 bases). The CDR3 runs to 14 residues. The germline gives CDR1 SGHNT, CDR2 YENEEA. V lost 1 base, J lost 4 bases, and 7 bases lay in between. The CDR3 DNA follows: TGTGCCAGCAGCTTAGCCGGGGGCACCGGGGAGCTGTTTTTT. Protein sequence: CASSLAGGTGELFF.

The CDR3 region has the DNA TGTGCCAGCAGCCAAGGGCCAAACACTGAAGCTTTCTTT. This sequence encodes CASSQGPNTEAFF. The genes are TRBV3-1 (or the pseudogene TRBV3-2) and TRBJ1-1; no clear D. CDR1 is LGHDT and CDR2 is YNNKEL in the germline V gene (reference sequence). The V end lost 1 base, the J end lost 2 bases, and 5 bases lay between the germline ends. The CDR3 consists of 13 residues.

The count of this clone is one. The V call is TRBV30, the J call TRBJ1-1; no reliable D call. There are 12 residues in the CDR3. CDR1 GTSNPN and CDR2 SVGIG come from the germline V gene (reference sequence). V was clipped by 2 bases and J by 2 bases, with 6 bases between them. The CDR3 loop is CAWSPINTEAFF. CDR3 nucleotides: TGTGCCTGGAGTCCAATTAACACTGAAGCTTTCTTT.

The J gene is TRBJ1-6, the V gene TRBV7-2; 9 nucleotides line up with TRBD1. Unmatched junction bases numbered 3, after V lost 2 bases and J lost 7 bases. Germline CDR1 is SGHTA and CDR2 is FQGNSA. The CDR3 has 15 amino acids. The CDR3 loop reads CASSLRTGANSPLHF. The DNA for the CDR3 is TGTGCCAGCAGCTTAAGGACAGGGGCGAATTCACCCCTCCACTTT.